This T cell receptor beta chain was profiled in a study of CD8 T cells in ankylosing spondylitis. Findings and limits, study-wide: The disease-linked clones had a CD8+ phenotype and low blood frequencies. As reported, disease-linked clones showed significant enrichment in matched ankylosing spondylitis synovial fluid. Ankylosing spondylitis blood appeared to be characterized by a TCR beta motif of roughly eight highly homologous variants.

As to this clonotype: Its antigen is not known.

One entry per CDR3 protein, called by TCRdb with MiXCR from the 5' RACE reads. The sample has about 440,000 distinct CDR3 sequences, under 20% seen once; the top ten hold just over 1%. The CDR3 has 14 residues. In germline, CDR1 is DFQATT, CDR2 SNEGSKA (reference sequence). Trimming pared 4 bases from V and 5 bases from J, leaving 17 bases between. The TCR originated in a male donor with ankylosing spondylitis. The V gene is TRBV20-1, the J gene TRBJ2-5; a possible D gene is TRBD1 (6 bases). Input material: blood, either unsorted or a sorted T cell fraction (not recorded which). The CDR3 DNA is TGCAGTGCTACTAGGACAGCCGGGCGGGAGACCCAGTACTTC. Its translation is CSATRTAGRETQYF.